Sequencing of this TCR beta chain was carried out in a study of OX40 agonist ivuxolimab in advanced cancers. Across the whole study: Administration of intravenous ivuxolimab to patients occurred every 2 weeks at 0.01 to 10 mg/kg. Findings and caveats of the study: Some nonresponders additionally presented with little normalized T-cell clonal expansion.

Here immunoSEQ multiplex PCR was the method, and the copy in TCRdb shows in-frame clones only, minus some. The sample lists under 60,000 clones, 85% to 90% occurring once. Anyone with autoimmune disease history or systemic immunosuppression was excluded. Collection of blood occurred at baseline, at cycle 4 day 1, and at cycle 7 day 1. With respect to this clone: The antigen is undetermined.

This sequence originates from an adult with an advanced solid tumor such as melanoma, head and neck, liver or kidney cancer. Sequenced here: CD4+ or CD8+ T cells sorted from blood, sampled in a trial of the OX40 agonist ivuxolimab.

In DNA form, the CDR3 reads TGTGCCAGTAGTATAGGAAGCGCCGAGCAGTACTTC. Translated: CASSIGSAEQYF. This chain joins TRBV19 and TRBJ2-7; D unclear. Germline loops: CDR1 LNHDA, CDR2 SQIVND (reference sequence). The length of the CDR3 is 12 residues. V lost 1 base and J lost 6, with 7 bases in between.